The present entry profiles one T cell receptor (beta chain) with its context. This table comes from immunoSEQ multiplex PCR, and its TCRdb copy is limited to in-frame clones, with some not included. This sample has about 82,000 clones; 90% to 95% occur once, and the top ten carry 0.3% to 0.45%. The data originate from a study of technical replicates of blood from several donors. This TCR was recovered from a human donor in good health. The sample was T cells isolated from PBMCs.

The CDR3 spells CASSLRGLEGYTF. CDR3 nucleotides: TGTGCCAGCAGTCTCAGGGGGCTCGAAGGCTACACCTTC. The gene calls are TRBV28 and TRBJ1-2, with 8 bases aligning to TRBD1. V was pared by 5 bases and J by 8 bases, with 7 bases of the junction left unmatched. CDR3 length: 13 residues. Germline CDR1 MDHEN, CDR2 SYDVKM.